The rows below give T cell receptor beta chains drawn from one sample of a study of siplizumab effects on memory and regulatory T cells. Generated by immunoSEQ multiplex PCR, the TCRdb table keeps only in-frame clones and is missing some. The sample shows some 64,000 clones, around 80% of them seen only once. The sample taken for sequencing was memory CD4+ T cells sorted from blood. The receptors derive from a human donor in good health. Each CDR3 is given with its conserved first and last residue. D genes are given only for firm matches. The size entry is marked missing in some rows and otherwise reads once, few, many or a size class.

D gene	clone size	V gene	J gene	CDR3 DNA	CDR3 protein
TRBD2	.	TRBV2	TRBJ2-5	TGTGCCAGCAGTTCCGGGAGGGCCGTGAAAGAGACCCAGTACTTC	CASSSGRAVKETQYF
TRBD2	.	TRBV5-7	TRBJ2-1	TGTGCCAGCAGCGGACCGGGACTAGCGGTGCCCGATGAACAGTTCTTC	CASSGPGLAVPDEQFF
TRBD2	few	TRBV19	TRBJ2-6	TGTGCCAGTGGCGGGGGTCCCGCCTCCTCTGGGGCCAACGTCCTGACTTTC	CASGGGPASSGANVLTF
.	.	TRBV5-5	TRBJ1-3	TGTGCCAGCAGCTTGGACAGGTCTGGAAACACCATATATTTT	CASSLDRSGNTIYF
.	.	TRBV6-1	TRBJ2-7	TGTGCCAGCAGTCACAGTTCGCAGTACTTC	CASSHSSQYF
.	.	TRBV6-5	TRBJ2-2	TGTGCCAGCAGTCCCATAACAGGAAACACCGGGGAGCTGTTTTTT	CASSPITGNTGELFF
.	.	TRBV18	TRBJ2-2	TGTGCCAGCTCACCCCTTAGGGGACCCAGCGGGGAGCTGTTTTTT	CASSPLRGPSGELFF
.	.	TRBV7-3	TRBJ2-5	TGTGCCAGCAGCAAAGCGGGACAGGCGGAGACCCAGTACTTC	CASSKAGQAETQYF
TRBD1	.	TRBV5-1	TRBJ2-3	TGCGCCAGCAGCTGGGGGACAGGGAGGTCAGATACGCAGTATTTT	CASSWGTGRSDTQYF
.	.	TRBV28	TRBJ1-1	TGTGCCAGCAGCCGCCGGGGCCTCGAAGCTTTCTTT	CASSRRGLEAFF
.	.	TRBV7-3	TRBJ2-5	TGTGCCAGCAGCACCAGGGTTCAAGAGACCCAGTACTTC	CASSTRVQETQYF
.	.	TRBV6-6	TRBJ1-2	TGTGCCAGCAGCAATTACGGGGCGGGAGGCTACACCTTC	CASSNYGAGGYTF
TRBD1	.	TRBV30	TRBJ1-4	TGTGCCTGGAGCGGGGACAGGGGTTGGGAAAAACTGTTTTTT	CAWSGDRGWEKLFF
.	.	TRBV5-6	TRBJ2-7	TGTGCCAGCAGCCACCCCCTCGGATGGGGGACGGTACACGAGCAGTACTTC	CASSHPLGWGTVHEQYF
.	once	TRBV5-1	TRBJ2-3	TGCGCCAGCAGCCCCCAGACAGGATCTAGCACAGATACGCAGTATTTT	CASSPQTGSSTDTQYF
.	few	TRBV30	TRBJ2-7	TGTGCCTGGAGTGGGTCAGTCTCGGCCTACGAGCAGTACTTC	CAWSGSVSAYEQYF
.	.	TRBV7-2	TRBJ1-1	TGTGCCAGCAGCCTACGCGGGGCAGAGGAAGCTTTCTTT	CASSLRGAEEAFF
TRBD2	.	TRBV6-5	TRBJ2-7	TGTGCCAGCCGGACTAGCGGAGACTACGAGCAGTACTTC	CASRTSGDYEQYF
TRBD1	once	TRBV18	TRBJ2-7	TGTGCCAGCTCACCGGGACAGGCCCCAACCTACGAGCAGTACTTC	CASSPGQAPTYEQYF
.	.	TRBV21-1	TRBJ1-3	TGTGCCAGCAGCGGGGGGGAGGAAAGCTCTGGAAACACCATATATTTT	CASSGGEESSGNTIYF
TRBD1	.	TRBV19	TRBJ1-1	TGTGCCAGTAGAACGCAGGGGGTTGTGAACACTGAAGCTTTCTTT	CASRTQGVVNTEAFF
.	.	TRBV5-6	TRBJ2-5	TGTGCCAGCAGCTTTGGGCAGGGGCGTCAGGAGACCCAGTACTTC	CASSFGQGRQETQYF
.	few	TRBV27	TRBJ2-3	TGTGCCAGCAGTCGATGGGGCGGCACAGATACGCAGTATTTT	CASSRWGGTDTQYF
.	.	TRBV7-2	TRBJ1-6	TGTGCCAGCAGCTTGAGAGGGGATTCACCCCTCCACTTT	CASSLRGDSPLHF
TRBD1	.	TRBV7-9	TRBJ2-5	TGTGCCAGCAGCCTCGGGACAGGGAAAGAGACCCAGTACTTC	CASSLGTGKETQYF
.	.	TRBV28	TRBJ1-4	TGTGCCAGCAGCAACTCGGGAAGTGAAAAACTGTTTTTT	CASSNSGSEKLFF
TRBD1	.	TRBV6-5	TRBJ1-5	TGTGCCAGCAGTCAGGGGGGAAGCAATCAGCCCCAGCATTTT	CASSQGGSNQPQHF
.	.	TRBV5-6	TRBJ2-5	TGTGCCAGCAGCTTGGCGACACAGCAAGAGACCCAGTACTTC	CASSLATQQETQYF
TRBD1	few	TRBV7-9	TRBJ1-2	TGTGCCAGCAGCTCCTTGGACAGGGGTAACTATGGCTACACCTTC	CASSSLDRGNYGYTF